Ten or more counts support the clone carrying this T cell receptor beta chain. Antigen unknown. This record belongs to a study of CD8+CD57+ T cells in acquired aplastic anemia. Whole-study context: Reads per healthy sample averaged about 10.8 million (CD4+) and 11.0 million (CD8+). Findings of the study overall: Patients and controls shared about 27 CD8+ CDR3 sequences.

It was genomic DNA that served as the template for profiling TCR beta VDJ and CDR3. TCRdb itself ran the reads through MiXCR, one entry per CDR3 protein. The sample has about 81,000 distinct CDR3 sequences, about 45% seen once; the top ten hold 66%. Trimming removed 0 bases from V and 4 bases from J, with 15 bases in between. The CDR3 has 15 residues. Per the germline V gene, CDR1 is DFQATT and CDR2 is SNEGSKA (reference sequence). The V call is TRBV20-1, the J call TRBJ1-1; D perhaps matches TRBD1 (5 bases). The sequenced sample was sorted CD4+, CD8+, or CD8+CD57+ T cells (not recorded which) from PBMCs. The sequence was collected from a human donor in good health, serving as a control. CDR3: CSARDARGRGTEAFF. The CDR3, as DNA: TGCAGTGCTAGAGATGCTAGGGGTCGTGGCACTGAAGCTTTCTTT.